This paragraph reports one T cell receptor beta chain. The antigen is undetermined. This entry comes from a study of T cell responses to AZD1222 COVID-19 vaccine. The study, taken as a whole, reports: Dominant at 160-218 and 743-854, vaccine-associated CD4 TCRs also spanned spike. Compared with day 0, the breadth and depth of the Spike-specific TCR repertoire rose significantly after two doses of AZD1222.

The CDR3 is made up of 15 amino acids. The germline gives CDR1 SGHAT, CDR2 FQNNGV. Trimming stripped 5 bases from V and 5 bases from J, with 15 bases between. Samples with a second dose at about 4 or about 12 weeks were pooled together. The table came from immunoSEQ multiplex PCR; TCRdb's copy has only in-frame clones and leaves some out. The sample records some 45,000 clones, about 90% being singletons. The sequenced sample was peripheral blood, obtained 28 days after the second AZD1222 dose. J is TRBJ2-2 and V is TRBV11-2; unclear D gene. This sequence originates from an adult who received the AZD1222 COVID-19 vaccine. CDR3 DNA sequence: TGTGCCAGCAGCCTCGGTGCTGTGGAGACCGGGGAGCTGTTTTTT. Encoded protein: CASSLGAVETGELFF.